This is a list of T cell receptor beta chains from one sample in a study of T cells after yellow fever vaccination. TCRdb recomputed calls from the 5' RACE reads with MiXCR, one row per CDR3 protein. The repertoire consists of approximately 450,000 distinct CDR3 sequences, with around a sixth occurring once and the leading ten covering 15% to 20%. The starting material was PBMCs, obtained before the yellow fever booster vaccination. These TCRs come from a man younger than 30 who received the YFV17D yellow fever vaccine. Each CDR3 is given with its conserved first and last residue. D genes are given only for firm matches. Clone size is not always given. Where it is, it says once, few, many or a class for expanded clones.

V gene: TRBV5-1
J gene: TRBJ2-1
clone size: few
D gene: TRBD1
CDR3 DNA: TGCGCCAGCAGCTTGGAACAGGGGGCGAAGTTCTTC
CDR3 protein: CASSLEQGAKFF

V gene: TRBV24-1
J gene: TRBJ1-2
clone size: few
D gene: .
CDR3 DNA: TGTGGACAAGGCGAGAGGTCCGATGGCTACACCTTC
CDR3 protein: CGQGERSDGYTF

V gene: TRBV10-3
J gene: TRBJ1-5
clone size: .
D gene: .
CDR3 DNA: TGTGCCATCAGTGAGTCAGTATTTCAGCCCCAGCATTTT
CDR3 protein: CAISESVFQPQHF

V gene: TRBV27
J gene: TRBJ2-7
clone size: .
D gene: TRBD1
CDR3 DNA: TGTGCCAGCAGCCCTGGTGGGACAGGGACCTACGAGCAGTACTTC
CDR3 protein: CASSPGGTGTYEQYF

V gene: TRBV10-3
J gene: TRBJ2-7
clone size: .
D gene: .
CDR3 DNA: TGTGCCATCAGCGGGGCAGGGAAATCCTACGAGCAGTACTTC
CDR3 protein: CAISGAGKSYEQYF

V gene: TRBV7-3
J gene: TRBJ2-3
clone size: .
D gene: .
CDR3 DNA: TGTGCCAGCACCCTTACAGGGATGGCTCACATCCCTCCAGATACGCAGTATTTT
CDR3 protein: CASTLTGMAHIPPDTQYF

V gene: TRBV12-3/TRBV12-4
J gene: TRBJ2-7
clone size: many
D gene: .
CDR3 DNA: TGTGCCAGCAGTTCGCCCCACATCGATGGATCCTACGAGCAGTACTTC
CDR3 protein: CASSSPHIDGSYEQYF

V gene: TRBV5-1
J gene: TRBJ2-3
clone size: few
D gene: .
CDR3 DNA: TGCGCCAGCAGCCTCCCGGAAGAGGGGGGGCCGGGAGATACGCAGTATTTT
CDR3 protein: CASSLPEEGGPGDTQYF

V gene: TRBV4-2
J gene: TRBJ2-3
clone size: .
D gene: TRBD2
CDR3 DNA: TGTGCCAGCAGCCGTAGCGGGGGTCTTATAGATACGCAGTATTTT
CDR3 protein: CASSRSGGLIDTQYF

V gene: TRBV20-1
J gene: TRBJ1-6
clone size: few
D gene: .
CDR3 DNA: TGCAGTGCTAGGGGCATACTCTCCTATAATTCACCCCTCCACTTT
CDR3 protein: CSARGILSYNSPLHF

V gene: TRBV19
J gene: TRBJ2-5
clone size: .
D gene: .
CDR3 DNA: TGTGCCAGTAGTATATGGCCTCAAGAGACCCAGTACTTC
CDR3 protein: CASSIWPQETQYF

V gene: TRBV9
J gene: TRBJ2-7
clone size: few
D gene: TRBD2
CDR3 DNA: TGTGCCAGCAGCGCGAGCGGGGGGGCGTCCTACGAGCAGTACTTC
CDR3 protein: CASSASGGASYEQYF

V gene: TRBV24-1
J gene: TRBJ1-2
clone size: .
D gene: .
CDR3 DNA: TGTGCCATCGCGCAGGGAACGGGTGGCTACACCTTC
CDR3 protein: CAIAQGTGGYTF

V gene: TRBV7-2
J gene: TRBJ2-3
clone size: .
D gene: TRBD2
CDR3 DNA: TGTGCCAGCAGCTTAGCAATCTCCAGCGGGGGGGCCAGCACAGATACGCAGTATTTT
CDR3 protein: CASSLAISSGGASTDTQYF

V gene: TRBV19
J gene: TRBJ1-6
clone size: .
D gene: .
CDR3 DNA: TGTGCCAGTAGCCGCCGGGCGGGTTTGAATTCACCCCTCCACTTT
CDR3 protein: CASSRRAGLNSPLHF

V gene: TRBV6-6
J gene: TRBJ1-1
clone size: .
D gene: .
CDR3 DNA: TGTGCCAGCAGTTACTCGCAGATGAACACTGAAGCTTTCTTT
CDR3 protein: CASSYSQMNTEAFF

V gene: TRBV19
J gene: TRBJ2-7
clone size: .
D gene: TRBD1
CDR3 DNA: TGTGCCAGTAGTACGACAGGGGGAGTCGAGCAGTACTTC
CDR3 protein: CASSTTGGVEQYF

V gene: TRBV20-1
J gene: TRBJ1-6
clone size: few
D gene: TRBD1
CDR3 DNA: TGCAGTGCCGGATTACCGGGACAGAAGTACTCACCCCTCCACTTT
CDR3 protein: CSAGLPGQKYSPLHF

V gene: TRBV6-1
J gene: TRBJ2-1
clone size: few
D gene: .
CDR3 DNA: TGTGCCAGCAGTCCCGAAGGGAGTAATGAGCAGTTCTTC
CDR3 protein: CASSPEGSNEQFF